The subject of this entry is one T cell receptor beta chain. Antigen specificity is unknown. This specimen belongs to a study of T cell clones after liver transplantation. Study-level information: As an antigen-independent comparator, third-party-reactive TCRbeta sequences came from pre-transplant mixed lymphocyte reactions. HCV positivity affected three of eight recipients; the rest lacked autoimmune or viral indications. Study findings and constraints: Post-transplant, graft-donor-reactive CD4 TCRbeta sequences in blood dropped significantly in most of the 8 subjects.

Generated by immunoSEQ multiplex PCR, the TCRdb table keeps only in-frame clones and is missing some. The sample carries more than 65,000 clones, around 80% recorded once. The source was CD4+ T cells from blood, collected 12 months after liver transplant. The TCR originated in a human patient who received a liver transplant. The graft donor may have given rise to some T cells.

Here the CDR3 reads CASSSTSASYNEQFF. The CDR3 bases are TGTGCCAGCAGCTCGACTAGCGCCTCCTACAATGAGCAGTTCTTC. V is TRBV7-3 and J is TRBJ2-1, with 8 bases that match TRBD2. CDR3 size: 15 residues. CDR1 and CDR2 from the germline V gene are SGHTA and FQGTGA. V gave up 4 bases and J gave up 0 bases; unmatched junction bases: 2. The full variable domain, completed using reference TRBV7-3 and TRBJ2-1, is GAGVSQTPSNKVTEKGKYVELRCDPISGHTALYWYRQSLGQGPEFLIYFQGTGAADDSGLPNDRFFAVRPEGSVSTLKIQRTERGDSAVYLCASSSTSASYNEQFFGPGTRLTVL.